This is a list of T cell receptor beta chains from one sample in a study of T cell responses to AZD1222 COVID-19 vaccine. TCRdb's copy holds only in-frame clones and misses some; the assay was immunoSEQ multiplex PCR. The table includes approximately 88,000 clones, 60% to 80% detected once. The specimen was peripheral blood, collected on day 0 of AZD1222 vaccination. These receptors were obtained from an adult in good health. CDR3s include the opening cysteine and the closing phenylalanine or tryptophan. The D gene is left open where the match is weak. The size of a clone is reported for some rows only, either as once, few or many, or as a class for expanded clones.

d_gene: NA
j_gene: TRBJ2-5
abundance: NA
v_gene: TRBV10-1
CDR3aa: CASSTGETQYF
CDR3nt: TGCGCCAGCAGTACCGGGGAGACCCAGTACTTC

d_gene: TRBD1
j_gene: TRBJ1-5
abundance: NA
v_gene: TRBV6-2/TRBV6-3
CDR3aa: CASSYGQGVPYEGNQPQHF
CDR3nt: TGTGCCAGCAGTTACGGGCAGGGGGTTCCCTATGAGGGCAATCAGCCCCAGCATTTT

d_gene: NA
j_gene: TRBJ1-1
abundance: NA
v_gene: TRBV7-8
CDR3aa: CASSPGYSATEAFF
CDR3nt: TGTGCCAGCAGCCCGGGGTATTCGGCCACTGAAGCTTTCTTT

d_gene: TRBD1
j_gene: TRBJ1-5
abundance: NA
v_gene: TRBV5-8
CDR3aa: CASSLGWTGNQPQHF
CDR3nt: TGTGCCAGCAGCTTGGGATGGACAGGGAATCAGCCCCAGCATTTT

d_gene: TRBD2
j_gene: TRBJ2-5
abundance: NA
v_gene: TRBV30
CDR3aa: CAWSPRWRGGETQYF
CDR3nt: TGTGCCTGGAGTCCTAGATGGCGGGGGGGAGAGACCCAGTACTTC

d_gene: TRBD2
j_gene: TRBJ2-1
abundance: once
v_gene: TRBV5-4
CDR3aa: CASSDRLAGGLSNEQFF
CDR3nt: TGTGCCAGCAGCGATAGACTAGCGGGAGGACTCAGCAATGAGCAGTTCTTC

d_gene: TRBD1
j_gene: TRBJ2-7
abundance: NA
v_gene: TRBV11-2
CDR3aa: CASSTGTGSREQYF
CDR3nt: TGTGCCAGCAGCACCGGGACAGGGTCGCGCGAGCAGTACTTC

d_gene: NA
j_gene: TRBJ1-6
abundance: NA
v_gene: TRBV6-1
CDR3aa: CASSELWDGNSPLHF
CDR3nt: TGTGCCAGCAGTGAACTCTGGGACGGTAATTCACCCCTCCACTTT

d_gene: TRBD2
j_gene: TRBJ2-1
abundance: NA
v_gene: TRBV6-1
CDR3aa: CASSEGIPGLAGEPHNEQFF
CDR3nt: TGTGCCAGCAGTGAAGGAATACCGGGACTAGCGGGAGAACCTCACAATGAGCAGTTCTTC

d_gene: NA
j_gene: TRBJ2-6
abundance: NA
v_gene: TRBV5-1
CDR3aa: CASLGAGANVLTF
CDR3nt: TGCGCCAGCCTGGGGGCCGGGGCCAACGTCCTGACTTTC

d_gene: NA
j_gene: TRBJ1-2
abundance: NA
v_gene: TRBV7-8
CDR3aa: CASSSTGTNYGYTF
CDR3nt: TGTGCCAGCAGTTCAACTGGCACTAACTATGGCTACACCTTC

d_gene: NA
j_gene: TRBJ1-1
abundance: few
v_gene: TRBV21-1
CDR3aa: CASSTTGTSRPEAFF
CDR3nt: TGTGCCAGCAGCACAACCGGGACATCGAGACCTGAAGCTTTCTTT

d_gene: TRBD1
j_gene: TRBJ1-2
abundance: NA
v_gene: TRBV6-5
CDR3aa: CASSYGAPQGGYTF
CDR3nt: TGTGCCAGCAGTTACGGTGCCCCACAGGGGGGCTACACCTTC

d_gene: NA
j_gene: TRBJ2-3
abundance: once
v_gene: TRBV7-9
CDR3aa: CASPPRAGGATDTQYF
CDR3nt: TGTGCCAGCCCGCCCAGAGCAGGGGGGGCCACAGATACGCAGTATTTT

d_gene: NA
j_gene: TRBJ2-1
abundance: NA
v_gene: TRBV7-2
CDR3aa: CASSFRIAPRYNEQFF
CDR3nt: TGTGCCAGCAGCTTCCGTATTGCTCCAAGATACAATGAGCAGTTCTTC

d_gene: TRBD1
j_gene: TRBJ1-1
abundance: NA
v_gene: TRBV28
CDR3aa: CASSRLGQGRTEAFF
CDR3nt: TGTGCCAGCAGTAGGCTGGGACAGGGGAGGACTGAAGCTTTCTTT

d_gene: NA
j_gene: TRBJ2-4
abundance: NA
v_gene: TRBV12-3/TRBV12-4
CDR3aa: CASSLETGNIQYF
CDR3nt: TGTGCCAGCAGTTTAGAAACAGGGAACATTCAGTACTTC

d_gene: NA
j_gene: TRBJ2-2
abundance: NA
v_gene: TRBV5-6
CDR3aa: CASSFSRDPDTGELFF
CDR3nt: TGTGCCAGCAGCTTTAGCCGGGATCCGGACACCGGGGAGCTGTTTTTT

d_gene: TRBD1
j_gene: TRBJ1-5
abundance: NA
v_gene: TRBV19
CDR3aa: CASTIPGTGDQPQHF
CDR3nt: TGTGCCAGTACTATACCGGGGACAGGGGACCAGCCCCAGCATTTT

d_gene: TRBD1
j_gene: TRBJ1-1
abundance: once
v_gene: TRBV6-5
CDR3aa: CASGDRVTEAFF
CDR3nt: TGTGCCAGCGGGGACAGGGTCACTGAAGCTTTCTTT

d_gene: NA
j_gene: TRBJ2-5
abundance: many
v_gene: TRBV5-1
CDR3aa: CASSLVVSGEGETQYF
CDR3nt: TGCGCCAGCAGCTTGGTGGTTTCGGGAGAGGGGGAGACCCAGTACTTC

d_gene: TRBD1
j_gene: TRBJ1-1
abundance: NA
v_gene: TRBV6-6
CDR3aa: CASRAGQGDGTEAFF
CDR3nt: TGTGCCAGCAGGGCGGGACAGGGGGATGGAACTGAAGCTTTCTTT

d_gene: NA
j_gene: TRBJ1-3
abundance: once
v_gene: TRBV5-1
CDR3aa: CASSPQGAAGNTIYF
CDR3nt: TGCGCCAGCAGCCCACAGGGCGCTGCTGGAAACACCATATATTTT

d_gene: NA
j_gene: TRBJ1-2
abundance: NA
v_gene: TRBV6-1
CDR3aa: CASNEQGSGYTF
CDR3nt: TGTGCCAGCAATGAACAGGGCTCCGGCTACACCTTC

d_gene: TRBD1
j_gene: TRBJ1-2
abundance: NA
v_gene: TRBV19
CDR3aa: CASKTGENYGYTF
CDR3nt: TGTGCCAGTAAAACAGGGGAGAACTATGGCTACACCTTC

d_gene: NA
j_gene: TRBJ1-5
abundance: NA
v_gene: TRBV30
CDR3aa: CALSSPSLDNQPQHF
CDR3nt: TGTGCCTTGAGCAGTCCGTCTTTGGACAATCAGCCCCAGCATTTT

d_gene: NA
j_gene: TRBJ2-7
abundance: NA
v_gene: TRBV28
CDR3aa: CASSLISPTYEQYF
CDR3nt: TGTGCCAGCAGTTTAATATCGCCCACCTACGAGCAGTACTTC

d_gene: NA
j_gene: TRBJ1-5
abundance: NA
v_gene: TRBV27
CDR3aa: CASSLLSVGVSNQPQHF
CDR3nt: TGTGCCAGCAGTTTATTATCCGTCGGGGTCTCTAATCAGCCCCAGCATTTT

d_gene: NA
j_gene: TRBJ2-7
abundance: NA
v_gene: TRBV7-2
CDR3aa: CASSLEGGYEQYF
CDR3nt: TGTGCCAGCAGCTTAGAGGGCGGCTACGAGCAGTACTTC

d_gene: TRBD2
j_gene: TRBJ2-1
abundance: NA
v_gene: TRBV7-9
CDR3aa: CASSLGGTSGGNEQFF
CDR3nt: TGTGCCAGCAGCTTAGGTGGGACTAGCGGGGGCAATGAGCAGTTCTTC

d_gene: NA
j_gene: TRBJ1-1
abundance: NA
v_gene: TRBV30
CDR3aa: CAWRHKYKGRTMAEAFF
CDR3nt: TGTGCCTGGAGACATAAATATAAGGGAAGGACGATGGCTGAAGCTTTCTTT

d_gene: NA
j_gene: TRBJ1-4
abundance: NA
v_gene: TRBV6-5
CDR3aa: CSGARNEKLFF
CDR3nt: TGTTCGGGAGCGAGGAATGAAAAACTGTTTTTT

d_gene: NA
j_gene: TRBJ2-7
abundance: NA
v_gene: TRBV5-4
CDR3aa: CASSLAAGYEQYF
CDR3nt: TGTGCCAGCAGCTTGGCGGCGGGGTACGAGCAGTACTTC

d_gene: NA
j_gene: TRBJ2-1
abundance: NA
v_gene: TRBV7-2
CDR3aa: CASSSDPKNEQFF
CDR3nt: TGTGCCAGCAGTTCGGACCCGAAGAATGAGCAGTTCTTC

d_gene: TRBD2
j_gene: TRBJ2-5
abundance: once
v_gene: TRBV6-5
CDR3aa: CAGEAGGEETQYF
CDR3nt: TGTGCCGGAGAGGCGGGAGGGGAAGAGACCCAGTACTTC

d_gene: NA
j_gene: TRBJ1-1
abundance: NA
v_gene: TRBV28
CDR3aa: CASSSIGGENTEAFF
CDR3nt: TGTGCCAGCAGTTCCATTGGGGGAGAGAACACTGAAGCTTTCTTT

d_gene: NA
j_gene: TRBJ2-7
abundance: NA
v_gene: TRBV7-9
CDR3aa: CASSLGGAVPYEQYF
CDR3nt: TGTGCCAGCAGCTTAGGAGGAGCGGTCCCCTACGAGCAGTACTTC

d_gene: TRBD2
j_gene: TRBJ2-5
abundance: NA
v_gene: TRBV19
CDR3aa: CASSSAGLAGDQETQYF
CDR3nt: TGTGCCAGTAGTTCAGCCGGACTAGCGGGCGACCAAGAGACCCAGTACTTC

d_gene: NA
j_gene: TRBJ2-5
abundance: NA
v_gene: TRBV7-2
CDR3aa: CASSLGERETQYF
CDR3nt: TGTGCCAGCAGCTTAGGGGAAAGGGAGACCCAGTACTTC

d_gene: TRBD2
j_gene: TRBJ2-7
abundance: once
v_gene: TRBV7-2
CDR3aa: CASSLGGSRSYEQYF
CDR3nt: TGTGCCAGCAGCTTAGGCGGGAGCCGATCCTACGAGCAGTACTTC

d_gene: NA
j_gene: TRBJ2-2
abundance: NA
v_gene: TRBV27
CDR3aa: CATKSHGGELFF
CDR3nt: TGTGCCACGAAGTCCCATGGCGGGGAGCTGTTTTTT

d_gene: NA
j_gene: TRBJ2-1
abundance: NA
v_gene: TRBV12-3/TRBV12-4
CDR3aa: CASSIRRDEQFF
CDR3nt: TGTGCCAGCAGTATTCGGAGAGATGAGCAGTTCTTC

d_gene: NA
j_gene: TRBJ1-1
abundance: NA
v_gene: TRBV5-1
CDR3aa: CASSLTGPTEAFF
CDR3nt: TGCGCCAGCAGCTTGACAGGCCCCACTGAAGCTTTCTTT

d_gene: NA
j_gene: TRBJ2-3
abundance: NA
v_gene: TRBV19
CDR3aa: CASSIDLGGDTQYF
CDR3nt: TGTGCCAGTAGTATAGATCTAGGGGGAGATACGCAGTATTTT

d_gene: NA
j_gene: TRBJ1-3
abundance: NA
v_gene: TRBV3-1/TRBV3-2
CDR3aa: CASSKDEPESSGNTIYF
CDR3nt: TGTGCCAGCAGCAAGGACGAGCCCGAATCATCTGGAAACACCATATATTTT

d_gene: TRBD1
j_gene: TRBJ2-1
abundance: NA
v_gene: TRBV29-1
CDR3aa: CSVRQGSSYNEQFF
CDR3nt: TGCAGCGTACGACAGGGGAGCTCCTACAATGAGCAGTTCTTC

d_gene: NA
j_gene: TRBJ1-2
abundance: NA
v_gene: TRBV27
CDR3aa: CASSLLPDSRNGYTF
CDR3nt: TGTGCCAGCAGTTTACTCCCAGACAGTAGAAATGGCTACACCTTC

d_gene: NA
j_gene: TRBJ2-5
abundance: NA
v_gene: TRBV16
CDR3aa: CASSGLEETQYF
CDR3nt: TGTGCCAGCAGTGGCTTGGAAGAGACCCAGTACTTC

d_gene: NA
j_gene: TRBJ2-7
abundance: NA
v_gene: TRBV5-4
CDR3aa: CASSLAGPSYEQYF
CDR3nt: TGTGCCAGCAGCTTAGCGGGTCCTTCCTACGAGCAGTACTTC

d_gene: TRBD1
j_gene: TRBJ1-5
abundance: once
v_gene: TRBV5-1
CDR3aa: CASSLTGLDQPQHF
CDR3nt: TGCGCCAGCAGTCTGACAGGGTTAGACCAGCCCCAGCATTTT

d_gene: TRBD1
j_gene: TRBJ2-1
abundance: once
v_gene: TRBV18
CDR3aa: CASSFGTGNYNEQFF
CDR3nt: TGTGCCAGCTCTTTCGGGACAGGGAACTACAATGAGCAGTTCTTC

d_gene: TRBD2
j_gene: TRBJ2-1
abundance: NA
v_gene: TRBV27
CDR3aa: CASSQLATYNEQFF
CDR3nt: TGTGCCAGCAGTCAACTAGCGACCTACAATGAGCAGTTCTTC

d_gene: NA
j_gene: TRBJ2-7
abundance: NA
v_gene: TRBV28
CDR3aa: CASSTEAGYHF
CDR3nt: TGTGCCAGCAGTACCGAGGCGGGGTACCACTTC

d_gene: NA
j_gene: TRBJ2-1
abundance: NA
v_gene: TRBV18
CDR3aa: CASSPMAEDNEQFF
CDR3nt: TGTGCCAGCTCACCAATGGCTGAAGACAATGAGCAGTTCTTC

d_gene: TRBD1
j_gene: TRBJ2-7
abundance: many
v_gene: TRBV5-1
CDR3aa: CASSVSDRVHYEQYF
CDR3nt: TGCGCCAGCAGCGTATCGGACAGGGTCCATTACGAGCAGTACTTC